This T cell receptor beta chain emerged from a study of T-cell memory formation after mild COVID-19. The CDR3 sequence is 15 residues long. Germline CDR1 reads SGHTA; CDR2 reads FQGNSA. V was cut by 5 bases and J by 8 bases, with 21 bases left in between. This clonotype has more than one count but fewer than ten. What it recognizes is unknown. A single record per CDR3 protein comes from TCRdb applying MiXCR to the 5' RACE reads. The table shows about 310,000 distinct CDR3 sequences, with just under 20% occurring only once. General study points: Whether day 37 second-wave clones are SARS-CoV-2-specific was not confirmed.

The chain couples TRBV7-2 to TRBJ1-2; D is perhaps TRBD1 (6 bases). Material: PBMCs or a T cell subset sorted from them (not recorded which). The origin of this receptor is a young man who had mild COVID-19 (a few samples of this study predate the infection). Cell type and time point are not known. The CDR3 DNA follows: TGTGCCAGCAGCCGAGATGAACAGGGAATCGGCGGCTACACCTTC. It translates to CASSRDEQGIGGYTF.